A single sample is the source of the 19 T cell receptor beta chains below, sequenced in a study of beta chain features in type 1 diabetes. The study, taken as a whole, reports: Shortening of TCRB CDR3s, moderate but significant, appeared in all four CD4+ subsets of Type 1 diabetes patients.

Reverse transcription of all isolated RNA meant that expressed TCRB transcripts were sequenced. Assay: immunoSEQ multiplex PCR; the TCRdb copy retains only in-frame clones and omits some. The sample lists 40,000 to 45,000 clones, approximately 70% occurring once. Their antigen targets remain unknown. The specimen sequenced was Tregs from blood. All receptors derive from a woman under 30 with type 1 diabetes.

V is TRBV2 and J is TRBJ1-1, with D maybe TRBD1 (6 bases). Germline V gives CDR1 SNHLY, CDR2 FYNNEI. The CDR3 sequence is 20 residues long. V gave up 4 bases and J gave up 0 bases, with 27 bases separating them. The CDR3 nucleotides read TGTGCCAGCAGTGCCTCGGGCGGTCGACAGGCTGGTGGGGTGAACACTGAAGCTTTCTTT. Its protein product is CASSASGGRQAGGVNTEAFF.

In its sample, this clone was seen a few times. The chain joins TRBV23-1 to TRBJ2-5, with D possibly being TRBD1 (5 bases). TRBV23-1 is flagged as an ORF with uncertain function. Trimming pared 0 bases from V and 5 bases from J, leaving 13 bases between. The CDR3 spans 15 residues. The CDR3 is CASSQSLRVRETQYF. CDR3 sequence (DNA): TGCGCCAGCAGTCAATCGCTCAGGGTTCGGGAGACCCAGTACTTC.

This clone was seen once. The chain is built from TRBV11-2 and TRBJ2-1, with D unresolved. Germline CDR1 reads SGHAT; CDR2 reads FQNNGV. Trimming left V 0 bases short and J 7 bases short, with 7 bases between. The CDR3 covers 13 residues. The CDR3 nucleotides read TGTGCCAGCAGCTTAGATCATTTGAATGAGCAGTTCTTC. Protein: CASSLDHLNEQFF.

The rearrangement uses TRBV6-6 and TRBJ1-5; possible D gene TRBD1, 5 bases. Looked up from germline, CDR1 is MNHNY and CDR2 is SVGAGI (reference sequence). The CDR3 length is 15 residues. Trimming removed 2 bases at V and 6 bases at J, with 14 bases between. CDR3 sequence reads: CASSYPGGVGQPQHF. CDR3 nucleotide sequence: TGTGCCAGCAGTTACCCGGGGGGGGTGGGTCAGCCCCAGCATTTT.

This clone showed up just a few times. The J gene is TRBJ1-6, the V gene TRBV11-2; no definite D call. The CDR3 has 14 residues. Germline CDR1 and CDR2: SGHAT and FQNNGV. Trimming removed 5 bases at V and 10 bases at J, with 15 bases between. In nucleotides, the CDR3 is TGTGCCAGCAGCCCCCTCGGGGATCAGTCACCCCTCCACTTT. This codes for CASSPLGDQSPLHF.

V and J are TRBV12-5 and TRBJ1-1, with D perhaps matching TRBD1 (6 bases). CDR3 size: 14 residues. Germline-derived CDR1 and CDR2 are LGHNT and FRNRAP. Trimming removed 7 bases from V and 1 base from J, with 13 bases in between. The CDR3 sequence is CASEFQQGNTEAFF. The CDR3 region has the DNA TGTGCTAGTGAATTCCAACAGGGGAACACTGAAGCTTTCTTT.

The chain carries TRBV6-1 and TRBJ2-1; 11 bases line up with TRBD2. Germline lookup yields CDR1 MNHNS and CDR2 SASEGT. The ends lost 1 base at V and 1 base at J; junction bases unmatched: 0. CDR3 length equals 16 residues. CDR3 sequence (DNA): TGTGCCAGCAGTGAAGGACTAGCGGGGTCCTACAATGAGCAGTTCTTC. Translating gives CASSEGLAGSYNEQFF.

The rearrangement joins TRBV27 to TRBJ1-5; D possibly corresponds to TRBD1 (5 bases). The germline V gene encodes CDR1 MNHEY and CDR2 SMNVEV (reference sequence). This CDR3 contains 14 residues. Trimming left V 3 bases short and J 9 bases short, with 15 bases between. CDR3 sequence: CASSLGPKVGPQHF. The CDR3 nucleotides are TGTGCCAGCAGTTTGGGGCCCAAGGTAGGGCCCCAGCATTTT.

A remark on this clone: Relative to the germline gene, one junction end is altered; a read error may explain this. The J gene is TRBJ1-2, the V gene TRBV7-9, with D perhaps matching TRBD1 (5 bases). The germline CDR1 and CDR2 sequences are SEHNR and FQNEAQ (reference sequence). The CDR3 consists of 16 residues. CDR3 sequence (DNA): TGTGCCAGCAGCCGGACTACAGGAAATGCTAACTATGGCCACACCTTC. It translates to CASSRTTGNANYGHTF.

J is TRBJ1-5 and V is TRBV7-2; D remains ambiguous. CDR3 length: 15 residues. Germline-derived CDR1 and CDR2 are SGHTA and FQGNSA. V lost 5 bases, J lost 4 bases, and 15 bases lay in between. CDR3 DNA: TGTGCCAGCAGCACCCAGATCGCGGGGAATCAGCCCCAGCATTTT. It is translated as CASSTQIAGNQPQHF.

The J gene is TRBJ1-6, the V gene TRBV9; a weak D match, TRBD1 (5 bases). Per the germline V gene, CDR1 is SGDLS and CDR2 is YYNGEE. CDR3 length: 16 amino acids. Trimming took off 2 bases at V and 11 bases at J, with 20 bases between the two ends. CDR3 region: CASSVGSGQGRPPLHF. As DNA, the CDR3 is TGTGCCAGCAGCGTCGGGTCAGGGCAGGGTCGGCCACCCCTCCACTTT. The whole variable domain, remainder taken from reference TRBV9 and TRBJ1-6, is DSGVTQTPKHLITATGQRVTLRCSPRSGDLSVYWYQQSLDQGLQFLIQYYNGEERAKGNILERFSAQQFPDLHSELNLSSLELGDSALYFCASSVGSGQGRPPLHFGNGTRLTVT.

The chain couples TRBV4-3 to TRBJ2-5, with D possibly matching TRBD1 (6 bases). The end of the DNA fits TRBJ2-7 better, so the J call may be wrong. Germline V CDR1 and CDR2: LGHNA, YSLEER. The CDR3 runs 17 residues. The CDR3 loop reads CASSLRPTGTAGYEQYF. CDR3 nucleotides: TGCGCCAGCAGCCTACGCCCCACAGGGACCGCTGGATACGAGCAGTACTTC.

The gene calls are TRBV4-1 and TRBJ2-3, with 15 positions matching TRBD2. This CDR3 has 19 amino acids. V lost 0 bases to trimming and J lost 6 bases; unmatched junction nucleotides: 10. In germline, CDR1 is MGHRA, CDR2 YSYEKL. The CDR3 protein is CASSQERTSGRALGDTQYF. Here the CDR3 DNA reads TGCGCCAGCAGCCAAGAACGGACTAGCGGGAGGGCCCTTGGGGATACGCAGTATTTT.

The CDR3 DNA reads as TGTGCCAGCAGCTTAGGCGGGGGGAGCACTGAAGCTTTCTTT. Translating it yields CASSLGGGSTEAFF. The J gene is TRBJ1-1, the V gene TRBV7-9; possibly TRBD1 for D (5 bases). Trimming removed 1 base from V and 4 bases from J, with 10 bases in between. This CDR3 is 14 amino acids long. The germline gives CDR1 SEHNR, CDR2 FQNEAQ (reference sequence).

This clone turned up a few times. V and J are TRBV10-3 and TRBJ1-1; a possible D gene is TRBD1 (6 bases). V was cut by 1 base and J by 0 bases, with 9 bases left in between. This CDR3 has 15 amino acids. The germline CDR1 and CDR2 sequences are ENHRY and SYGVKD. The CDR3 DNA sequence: TGTGCCATCAGTGAGTACACAGGGATGAACACTGAAGCTTTCTTT. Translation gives CAISEYTGMNTEAFF.

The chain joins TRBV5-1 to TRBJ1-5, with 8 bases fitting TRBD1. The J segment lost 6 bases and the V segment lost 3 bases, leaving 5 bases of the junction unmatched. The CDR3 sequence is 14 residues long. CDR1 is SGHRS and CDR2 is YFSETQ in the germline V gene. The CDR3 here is CASSYGQGGQPQHF. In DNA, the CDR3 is TGCGCCAGCAGCTACGGACAGGGAGGTCAGCCCCAGCATTTT. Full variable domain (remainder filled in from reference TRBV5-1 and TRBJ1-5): KAGVTQTPRYLIKTRGQQVTLSCSPISGHRSVSWYQQTPGQGLQFLFEYFSETQRNKGNFPGRFSGRQFSNSRSEMNVSTLELGDSALYLCASSYGQGGQPQHFGDGTRLSIL.

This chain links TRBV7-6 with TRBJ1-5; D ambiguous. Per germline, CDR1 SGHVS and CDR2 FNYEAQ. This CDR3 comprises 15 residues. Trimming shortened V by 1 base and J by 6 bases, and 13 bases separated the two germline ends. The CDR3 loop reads CASSLDETGFQPQHF. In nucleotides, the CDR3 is TGTGCCAGCAGCTTAGATGAGACCGGGTTTCAGCCCCAGCATTTT.

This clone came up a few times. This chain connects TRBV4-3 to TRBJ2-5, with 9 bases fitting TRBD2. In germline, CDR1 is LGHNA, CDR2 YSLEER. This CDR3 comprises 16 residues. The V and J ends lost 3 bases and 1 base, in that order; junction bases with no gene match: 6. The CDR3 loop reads CASSQGAGGPQETQYF. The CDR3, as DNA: TGCGCCAGCAGCCAGGGGGCGGGAGGGCCCCAAGAGACCCAGTACTTC.

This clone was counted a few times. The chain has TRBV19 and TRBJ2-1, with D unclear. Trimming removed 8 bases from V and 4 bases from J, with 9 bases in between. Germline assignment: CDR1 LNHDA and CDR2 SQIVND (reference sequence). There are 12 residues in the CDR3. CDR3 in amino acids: CASSSTYNEQFF. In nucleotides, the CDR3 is TGTGCCAGTTCCTCTACGTACAATGAGCAGTTCTTC. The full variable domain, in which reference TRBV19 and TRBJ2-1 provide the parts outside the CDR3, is DGGITQSPKYLFRKEGQNVTLSCEQNLNHDAMYWYRQDPGQGLRLIYYSQIVNDFQKGDIAEGYSVSREKKESFPLTVTSAQKNPTAFYLCASSSTYNEQFFGPGTRLTVL.